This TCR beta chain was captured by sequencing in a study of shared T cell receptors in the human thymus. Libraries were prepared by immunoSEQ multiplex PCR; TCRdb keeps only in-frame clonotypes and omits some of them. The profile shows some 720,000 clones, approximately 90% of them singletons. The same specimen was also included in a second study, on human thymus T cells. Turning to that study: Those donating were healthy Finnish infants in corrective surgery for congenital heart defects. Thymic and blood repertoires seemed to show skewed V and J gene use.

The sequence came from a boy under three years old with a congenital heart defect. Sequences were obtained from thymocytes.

For the CDR3, the DNA is TGTGCCAGCAGCTTTCCGGGACAGGCCTCCTACGAGCAGTACTTC. Translated, it gives CASSFPGQASYEQYF. The chain has TRBV11-3 and TRBJ2-7, with 8 nucleotides matching TRBD1. The CDR3 covers 15 residues. Germline V gene sequence: CDR1 SGHNT, CDR2 YENEEA. Losses at the gene ends were 3 bases for V and 0 bases for J; bases not matched to a gene: 4.